This TCR beta chain was documented in a study of CD4 T cell repertoires in COVID-19. Study-level findings and limits: SARS-CoV and/or HKU1 spike cultures shared between roughly 7 and 26% of SARS-CoV-2 clonotypes.

Assay used: immunoSEQ multiplex PCR; TCRdb lists only in-frame clones, some missing. The profile covers about 75,000 clones, with about four fifths appearing a single time and 0.5% to 0.6% taken by the ten largest. A remark on this clone: Its specificity is not known.

This CDR3 has 13 amino acids. Trimming removed 7 bases from V and 6 bases from J, with 14 bases in between. Germline-derived CDR1 and CDR2 are SGHRS and YFSETQ. Sequenced material: CD4+ T cells from peripheral blood, taken after recovery from COVID-19. The chain has TRBV5-1 and TRBJ2-1; D uncertain. This clonotype was obtained from a human donor who had COVID-19. The CDR3 DNA sequence: TGCGCCAGCCGTGTTGGGGTTGGCAATGAGCAGTTCTTC. Residues: CASRVGVGNEQFF.